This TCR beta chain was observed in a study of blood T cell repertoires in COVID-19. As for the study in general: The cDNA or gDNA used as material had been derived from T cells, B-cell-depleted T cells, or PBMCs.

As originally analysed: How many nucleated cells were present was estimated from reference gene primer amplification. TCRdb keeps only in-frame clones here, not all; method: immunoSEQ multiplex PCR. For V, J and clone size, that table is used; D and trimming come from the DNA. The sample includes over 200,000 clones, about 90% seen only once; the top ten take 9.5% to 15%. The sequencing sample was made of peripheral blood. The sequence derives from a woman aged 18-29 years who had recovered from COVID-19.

The CDR3: CASSHLGRRTSGHNEQFF. The CDR3 coding sequence is TGCGCCAGCAGCCACCTAGGACGTAGGACTAGCGGACACAATGAGCAGTTCTTC. The V and J genes are TRBV4-1 and TRBJ2-1, with 10 bases identical to TRBD2. V was clipped by 3 bases and J by 5 bases; unmatched bases: 13. The CDR3 spans 18 residues. The germline gives CDR1 MGHRA, CDR2 YSYEKL.